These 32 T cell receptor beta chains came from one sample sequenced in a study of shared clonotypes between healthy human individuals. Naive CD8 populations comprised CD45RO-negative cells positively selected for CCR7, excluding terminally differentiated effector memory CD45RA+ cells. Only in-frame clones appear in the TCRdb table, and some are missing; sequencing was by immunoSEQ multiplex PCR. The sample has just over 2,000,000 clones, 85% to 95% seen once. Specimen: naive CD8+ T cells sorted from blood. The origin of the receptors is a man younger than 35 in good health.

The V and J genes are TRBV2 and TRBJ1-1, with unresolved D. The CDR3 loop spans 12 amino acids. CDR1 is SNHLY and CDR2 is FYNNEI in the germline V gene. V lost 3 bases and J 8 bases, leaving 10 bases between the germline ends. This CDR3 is CASSEVGQEAFF. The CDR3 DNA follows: TGTGCCAGCAGTGAGGTGGGCCAAGAAGCTTTCTTT. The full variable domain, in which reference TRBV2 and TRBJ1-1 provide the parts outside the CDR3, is EPEVTQTPSHQVTQMGQEVILRCVPISNHLYFYWYRQILGQKVEFLVSFYNNEISEKSEIFDDQFSVERPDGSNFTLKIRSTKLEDSAMYFCASSEVGQEAFFGQGTRLTVV.

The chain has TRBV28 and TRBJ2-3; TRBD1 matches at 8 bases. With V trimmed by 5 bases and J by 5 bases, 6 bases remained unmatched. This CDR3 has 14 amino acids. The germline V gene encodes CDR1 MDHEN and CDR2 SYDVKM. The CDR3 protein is CASSPPGTGDTQYF. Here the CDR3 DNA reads TGTGCCAGCAGTCCCCCCGGGACAGGAGATACGCAGTATTTT.

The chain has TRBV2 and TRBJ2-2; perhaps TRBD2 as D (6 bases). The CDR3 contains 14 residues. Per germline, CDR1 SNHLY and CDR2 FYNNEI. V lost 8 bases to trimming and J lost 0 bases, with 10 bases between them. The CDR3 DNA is TGTGCCAGCTCCTGGACTACGAACACCGGGGAGCTGTTTTTT. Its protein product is CASSWTTNTGELFF.

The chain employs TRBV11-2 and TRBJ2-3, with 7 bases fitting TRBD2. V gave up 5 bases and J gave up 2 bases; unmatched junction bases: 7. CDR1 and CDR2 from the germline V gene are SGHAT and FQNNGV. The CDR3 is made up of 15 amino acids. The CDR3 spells CASSRVAGATDTQYF. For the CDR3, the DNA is TGTGCCAGCAGCCGGGTGGCGGGAGCCACAGATACGCAGTATTTT.

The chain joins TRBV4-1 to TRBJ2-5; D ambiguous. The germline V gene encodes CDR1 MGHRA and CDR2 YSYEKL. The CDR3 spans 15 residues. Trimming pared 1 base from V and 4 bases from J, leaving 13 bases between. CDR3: CASSQVGRYGETQYF. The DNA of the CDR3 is TGCGCCAGCAGCCAAGTAGGCAGGTACGGAGAGACCCAGTACTTC.

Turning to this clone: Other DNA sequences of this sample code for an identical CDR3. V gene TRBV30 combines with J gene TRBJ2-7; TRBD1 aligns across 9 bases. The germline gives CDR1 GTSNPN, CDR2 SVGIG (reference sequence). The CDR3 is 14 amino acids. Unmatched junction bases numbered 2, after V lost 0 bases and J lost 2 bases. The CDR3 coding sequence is TGTGCCTGGAGTGTCGGGACAGGGACCTACGAGCAGTACTTC. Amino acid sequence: CAWSVGTGTYEQYF.

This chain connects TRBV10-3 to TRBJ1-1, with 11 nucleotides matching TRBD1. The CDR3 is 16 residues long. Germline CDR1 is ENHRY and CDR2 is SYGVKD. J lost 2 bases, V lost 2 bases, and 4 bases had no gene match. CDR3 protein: CAISELGTGGNTEAFF. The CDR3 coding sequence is TGTGCCATCAGTGAGCTCGGGACAGGGGGAAACACTGAAGCTTTCTTT.

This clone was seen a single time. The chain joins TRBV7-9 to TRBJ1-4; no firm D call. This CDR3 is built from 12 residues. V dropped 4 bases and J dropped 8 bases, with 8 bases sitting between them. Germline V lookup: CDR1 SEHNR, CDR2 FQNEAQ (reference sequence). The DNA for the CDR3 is TGTGCCAGCAGCTCCATACAGGAAAAACTGTTTTTT. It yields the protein CASSSIQEKLFF.

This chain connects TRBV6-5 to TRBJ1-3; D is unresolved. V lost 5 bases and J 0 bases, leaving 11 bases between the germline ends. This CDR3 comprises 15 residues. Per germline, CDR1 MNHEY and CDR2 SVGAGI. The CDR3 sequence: CASSPSLHSGNTIYF. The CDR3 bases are TGTGCCAGCAGTCCCTCTTTACACTCTGGAAACACCATATATTTT.

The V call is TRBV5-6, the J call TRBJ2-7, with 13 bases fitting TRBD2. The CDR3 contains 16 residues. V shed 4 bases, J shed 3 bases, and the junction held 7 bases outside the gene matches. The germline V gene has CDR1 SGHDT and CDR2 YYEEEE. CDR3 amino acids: CASSPTGTSGIYEQYF. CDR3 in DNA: TGTGCCAGCAGCCCAACCGGGACTAGCGGGATCTACGAGCAGTACTTC.

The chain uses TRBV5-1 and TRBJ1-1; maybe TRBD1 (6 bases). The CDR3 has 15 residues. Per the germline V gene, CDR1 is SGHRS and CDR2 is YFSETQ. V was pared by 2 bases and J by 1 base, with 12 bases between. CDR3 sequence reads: CASSFAGHPNTEAFF. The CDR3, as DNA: TGCGCCAGCAGCTTCGCGGGACACCCGAACACTGAAGCTTTCTTT.

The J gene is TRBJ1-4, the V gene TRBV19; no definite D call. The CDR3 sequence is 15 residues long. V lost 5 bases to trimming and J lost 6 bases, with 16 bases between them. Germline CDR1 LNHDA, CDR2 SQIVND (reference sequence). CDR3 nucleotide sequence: TGTGCCAGTAGTCCGCGCGGATCATGGCATGAAAAACTGTTTTTT. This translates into CASSPRGSWHEKLFF.

Here the CDR3 reads CALEWGTYNEQFF. CDR3 coding DNA: TGTGCACTTGAGTGGGGGACCTACAATGAGCAGTTCTTC. The V gene is TRBV10-3, the J gene TRBJ2-1, with D possibly called TRBD1 or TRBD2 (5 bases each). In germline, CDR1 is ENHRY, CDR2 SYGVKD. The CDR3 has 13 amino acids.

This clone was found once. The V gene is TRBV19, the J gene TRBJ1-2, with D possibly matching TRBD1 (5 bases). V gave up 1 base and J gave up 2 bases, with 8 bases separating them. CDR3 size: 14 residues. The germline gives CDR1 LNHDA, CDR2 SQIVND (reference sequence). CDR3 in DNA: TGTGCCAGTAGTATAGGGGGACTCAACTATGGCTACACCTTC. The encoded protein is CASSIGGLNYGYTF.

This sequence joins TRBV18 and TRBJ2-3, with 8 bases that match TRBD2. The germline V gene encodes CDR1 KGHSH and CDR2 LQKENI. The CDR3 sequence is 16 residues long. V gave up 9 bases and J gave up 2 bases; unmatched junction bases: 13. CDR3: CASRTPPGGITDTQYF. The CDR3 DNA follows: TGTGCCAGTCGAACCCCGCCGGGGGGGATCACAGATACGCAGTATTTT.

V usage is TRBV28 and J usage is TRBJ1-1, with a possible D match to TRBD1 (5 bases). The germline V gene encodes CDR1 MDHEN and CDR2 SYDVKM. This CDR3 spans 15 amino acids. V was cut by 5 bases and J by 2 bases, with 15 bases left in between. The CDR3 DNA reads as TGTGCCAGCAGTACCCGACCCCAGGGAAACACTGAAGCTTTCTTT. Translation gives CASSTRPQGNTEAFF.

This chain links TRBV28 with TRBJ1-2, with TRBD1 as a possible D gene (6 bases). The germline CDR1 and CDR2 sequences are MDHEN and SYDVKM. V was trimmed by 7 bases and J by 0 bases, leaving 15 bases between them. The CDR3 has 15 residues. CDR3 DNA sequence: TGTGCCAGCACCGAGACAGGCTTCTCTAACTATGGCTACACCTTC. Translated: CASTETGFSNYGYTF.

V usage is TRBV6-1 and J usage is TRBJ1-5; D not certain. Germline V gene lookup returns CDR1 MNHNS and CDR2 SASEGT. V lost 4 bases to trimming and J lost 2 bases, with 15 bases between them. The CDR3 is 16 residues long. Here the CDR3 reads CASSGSPALGNQPQHF. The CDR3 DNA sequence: TGTGCCAGCAGTGGGTCCCCCGCCCTTGGCAATCAGCCCCAGCATTTT.

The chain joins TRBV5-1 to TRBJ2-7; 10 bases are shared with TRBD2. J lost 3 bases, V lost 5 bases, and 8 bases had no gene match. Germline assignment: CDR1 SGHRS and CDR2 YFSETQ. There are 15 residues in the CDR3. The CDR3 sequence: CASRETSGSNYEQYF. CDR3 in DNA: TGCGCCAGCAGAGAGACTAGCGGGTCCAACTACGAGCAGTACTTC.

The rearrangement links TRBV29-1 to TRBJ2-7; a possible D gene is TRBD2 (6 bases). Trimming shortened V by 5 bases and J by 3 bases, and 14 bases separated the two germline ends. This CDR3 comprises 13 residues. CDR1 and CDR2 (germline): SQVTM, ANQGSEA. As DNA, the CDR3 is TGCAGCGTTCCGGGAGTTGAAGACTACGAGCAGTACTTC. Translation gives CSVPGVEDYEQYF.

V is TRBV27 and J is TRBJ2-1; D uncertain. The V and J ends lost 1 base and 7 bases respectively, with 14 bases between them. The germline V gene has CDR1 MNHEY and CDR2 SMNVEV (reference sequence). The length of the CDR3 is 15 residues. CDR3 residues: CASSLFGADYNEQFF. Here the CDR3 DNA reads TGTGCCAGCAGTTTATTTGGAGCCGATTATAATGAGCAGTTCTTC.

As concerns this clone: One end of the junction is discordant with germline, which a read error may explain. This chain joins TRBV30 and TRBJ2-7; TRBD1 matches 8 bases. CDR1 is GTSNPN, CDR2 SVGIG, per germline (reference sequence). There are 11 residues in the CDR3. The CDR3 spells CVWTGSDEQYF. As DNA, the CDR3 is TGTGTCTGGACAGGGTCGGACGAGCAGTACTTC.

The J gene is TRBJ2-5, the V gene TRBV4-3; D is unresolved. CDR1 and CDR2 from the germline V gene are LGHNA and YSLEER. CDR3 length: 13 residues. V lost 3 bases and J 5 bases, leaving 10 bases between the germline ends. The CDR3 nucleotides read TGCGCCAGCAGCCACATGAGAGGTGAGACCCAGTACTTC. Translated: CASSHMRGETQYF.

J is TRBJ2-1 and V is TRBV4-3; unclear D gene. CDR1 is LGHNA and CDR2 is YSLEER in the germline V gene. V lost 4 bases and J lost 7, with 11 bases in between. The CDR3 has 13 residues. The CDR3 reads CASSRLLFNEQFF. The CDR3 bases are TGCGCCAGCAGCCGCCTACTATTTAATGAGCAGTTCTTC.

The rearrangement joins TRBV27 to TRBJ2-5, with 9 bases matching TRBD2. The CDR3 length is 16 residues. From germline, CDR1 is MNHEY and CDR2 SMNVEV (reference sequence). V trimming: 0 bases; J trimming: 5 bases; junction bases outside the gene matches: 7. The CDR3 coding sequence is TGTGCCAGCAGTTTATCAGCGGGAGGATTGGGGGAGACCCAGTACTTC. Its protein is CASSLSAGGLGETQYF.

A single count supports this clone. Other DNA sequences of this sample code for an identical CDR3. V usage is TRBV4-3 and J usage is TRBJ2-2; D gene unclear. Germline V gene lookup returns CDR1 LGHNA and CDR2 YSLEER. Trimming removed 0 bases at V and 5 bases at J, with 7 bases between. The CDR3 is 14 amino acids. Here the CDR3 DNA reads TGCGCCAGCAGCCAAGACGGCGGTACCGGGGAGCTGTTTTTT. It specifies CASSQDGGTGELFF.

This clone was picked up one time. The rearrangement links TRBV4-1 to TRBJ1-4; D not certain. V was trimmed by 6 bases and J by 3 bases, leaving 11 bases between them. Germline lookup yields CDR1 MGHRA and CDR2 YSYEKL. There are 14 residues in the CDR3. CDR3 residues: CASSRQSANEKLFF. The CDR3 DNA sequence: TGCGCCAGCAGTCGACAAAGTGCTAATGAAAAACTGTTTTTT.

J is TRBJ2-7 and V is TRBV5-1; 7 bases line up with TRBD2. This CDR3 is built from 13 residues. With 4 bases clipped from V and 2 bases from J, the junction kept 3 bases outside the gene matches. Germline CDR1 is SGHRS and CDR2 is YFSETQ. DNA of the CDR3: TGCGCCAGCAGCACTGGACTAGCCTACGAGCAGTACTTC. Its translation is CASSTGLAYEQYF.

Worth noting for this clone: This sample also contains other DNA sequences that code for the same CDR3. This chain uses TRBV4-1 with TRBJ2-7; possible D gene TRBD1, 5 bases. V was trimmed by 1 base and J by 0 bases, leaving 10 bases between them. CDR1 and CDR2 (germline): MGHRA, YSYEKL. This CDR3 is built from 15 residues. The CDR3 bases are TGCGCCAGCAGCCAAGTAGGTGACAGCTCCTACGAGCAGTACTTC. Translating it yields CASSQVGDSSYEQYF.

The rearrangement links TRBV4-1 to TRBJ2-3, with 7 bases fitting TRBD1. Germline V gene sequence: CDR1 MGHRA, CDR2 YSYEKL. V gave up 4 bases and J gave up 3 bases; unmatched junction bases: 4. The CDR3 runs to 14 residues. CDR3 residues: CASSRRQGTDTQYF. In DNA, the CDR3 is TGCGCCAGCAGCCGCCGACAGGGAACAGATACGCAGTATTTT.

The CDR3 nucleotides are TGTGCCAGTAGTCTCACAGGGACAGGGCTCTACGAGCAGTACTTC. It codes for CASSLTGTGLYEQYF. This chain uses TRBV19 with TRBJ2-7; 9 bases line up with TRBD1. J lost 3 bases, V lost 5 bases, and 8 bases had no gene match. The length of the CDR3 is 15 residues. Germline V gives CDR1 LNHDA, CDR2 SQIVND (reference sequence).

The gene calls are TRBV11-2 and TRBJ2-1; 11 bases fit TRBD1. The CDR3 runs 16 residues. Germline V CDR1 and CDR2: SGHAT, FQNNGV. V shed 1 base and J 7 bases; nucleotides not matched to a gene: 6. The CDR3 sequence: CASSLVGTGGKNEQFF. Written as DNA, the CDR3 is TGTGCCAGCAGCTTAGTCGGGACAGGGGGAAAAAATGAGCAGTTCTTC.